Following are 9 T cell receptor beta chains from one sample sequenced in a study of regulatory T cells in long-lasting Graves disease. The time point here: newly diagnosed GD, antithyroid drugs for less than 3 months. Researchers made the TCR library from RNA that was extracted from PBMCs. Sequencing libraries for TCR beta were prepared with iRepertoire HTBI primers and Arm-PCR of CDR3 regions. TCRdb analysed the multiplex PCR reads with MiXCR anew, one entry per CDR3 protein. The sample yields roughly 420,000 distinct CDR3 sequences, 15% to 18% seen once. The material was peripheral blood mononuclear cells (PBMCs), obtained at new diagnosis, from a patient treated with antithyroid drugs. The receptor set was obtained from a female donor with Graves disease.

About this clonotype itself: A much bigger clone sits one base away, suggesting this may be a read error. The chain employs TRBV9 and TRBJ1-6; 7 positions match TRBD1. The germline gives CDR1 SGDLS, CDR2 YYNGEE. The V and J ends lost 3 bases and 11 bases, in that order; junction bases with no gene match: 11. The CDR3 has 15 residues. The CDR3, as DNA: TGTGCCAGCAGCGGACGACAGGGATACAATACACCCCTCCACTTT. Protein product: CASSGRQGYNTPLHF.

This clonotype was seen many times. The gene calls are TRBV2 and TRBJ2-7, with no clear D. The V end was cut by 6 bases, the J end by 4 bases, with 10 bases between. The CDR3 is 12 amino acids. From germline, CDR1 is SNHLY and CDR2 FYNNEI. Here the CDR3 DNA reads TGTGCCAGCAGCCTACAGCAATACGAGCAGTACTTC. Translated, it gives CASSLQQYEQYF.

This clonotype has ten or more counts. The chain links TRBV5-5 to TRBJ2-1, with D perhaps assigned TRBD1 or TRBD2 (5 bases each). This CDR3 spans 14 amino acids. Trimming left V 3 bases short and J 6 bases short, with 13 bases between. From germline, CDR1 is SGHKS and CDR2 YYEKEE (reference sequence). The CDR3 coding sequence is TGTGCCAGCAGCTACCCGGGACCCCTCAATGAGCAGTTCTTC. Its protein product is CASSYPGPLNEQFF.

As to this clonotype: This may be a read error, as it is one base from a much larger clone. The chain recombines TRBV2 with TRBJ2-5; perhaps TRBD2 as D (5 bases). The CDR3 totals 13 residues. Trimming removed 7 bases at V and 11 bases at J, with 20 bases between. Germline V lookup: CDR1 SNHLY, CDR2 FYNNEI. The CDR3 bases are TGTGCCAGCATCACTAGAAATAGGGATGAGCAGTACTTC. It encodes CASITRNRDEQYF.

The CDR3 reads CATSTRDGREETQYF. DNA for the CDR3: TGTGCCACCAGCACCCGGGACGGGAGAGAAGAGACCCAGTACTTC. The chain recombines TRBV15 with TRBJ2-5; possibly TRBD2 for D (6 bases). The germline gives CDR1 LNHNV, CDR2 YYDKDF (reference sequence). The CDR3 loop spans 15 amino acids. The V end lost 4 bases, the J end lost 3 bases, and 15 bases lay between the germline ends.

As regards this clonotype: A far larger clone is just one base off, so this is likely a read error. In nucleotides, the CDR3 is TGTGCCAGCAGCTTAGAGGGTAGCGGGGCACGGAGGGAGGCCCAGTACTTC. It encodes CASSLEGSGARREAQYF. The gene calls are TRBV2 and TRBJ2-5; 8 bases line up with TRBD2. The CDR3 is 17 amino acids. After removal of 6 bases from V and 9 bases from J, the junction contained 21 bases not matched to a gene. CDR1 is SNHLY and CDR2 is FYNNEI in the germline V gene. The complete variable domain, with remaining parts taken from reference TRBV2 and TRBJ2-5, reads EPEVTQTPSHQVTQMGQEVILRCVPISNHLYFYWYRQILGQKVEFLVSFYNNEISEKSEIFDDQFSVERPDGSNFTLKIRSTKLEDSAMYFCASSLEGSGARREAQYFGPGTRLLVL.

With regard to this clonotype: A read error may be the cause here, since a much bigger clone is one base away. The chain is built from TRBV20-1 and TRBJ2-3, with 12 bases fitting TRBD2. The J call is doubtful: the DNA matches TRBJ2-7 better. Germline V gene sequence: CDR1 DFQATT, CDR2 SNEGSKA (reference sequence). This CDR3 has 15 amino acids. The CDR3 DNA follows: TGCAGTGCTAGTAACGGGCTAGCGGGGGGGTCTGAGCAGTACTTC. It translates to CSASNGLAGGSEQYF.

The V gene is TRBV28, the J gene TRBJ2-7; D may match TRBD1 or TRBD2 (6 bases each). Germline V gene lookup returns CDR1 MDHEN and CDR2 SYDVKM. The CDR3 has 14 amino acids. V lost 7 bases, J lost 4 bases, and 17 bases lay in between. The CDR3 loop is CASTHPGAVYEQYF. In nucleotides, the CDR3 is TGTGCCAGCACCCACCCGGGGGCGGTTTACGAGCAGTACTTC.

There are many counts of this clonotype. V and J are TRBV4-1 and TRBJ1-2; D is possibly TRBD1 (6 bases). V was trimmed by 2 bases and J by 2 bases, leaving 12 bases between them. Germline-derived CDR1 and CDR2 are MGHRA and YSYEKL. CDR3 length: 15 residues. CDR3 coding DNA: TGCGCCAGCAGCCAACCGGGGCAGGGGAACTATGGCTACACCTTC. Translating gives CASSQPGQGNYGYTF.